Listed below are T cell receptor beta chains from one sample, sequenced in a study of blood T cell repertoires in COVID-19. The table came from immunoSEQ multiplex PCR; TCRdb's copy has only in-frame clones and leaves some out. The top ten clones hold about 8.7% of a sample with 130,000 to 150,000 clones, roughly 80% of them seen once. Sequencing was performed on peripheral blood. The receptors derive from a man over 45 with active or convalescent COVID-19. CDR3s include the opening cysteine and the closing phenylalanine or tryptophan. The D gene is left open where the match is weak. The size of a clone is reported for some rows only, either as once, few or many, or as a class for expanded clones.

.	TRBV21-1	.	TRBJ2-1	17	TGTGCCAGCAGGGTTAGGGTGGGTCAGGGGTATCACAATGAGCAGTTCTTC	CASRVRVGQGYHNEQFF
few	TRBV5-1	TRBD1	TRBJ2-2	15	TGCGCCAGCAGCTTGGAGAGACAGGGCGCCGGGGAGCTGTTTTTT	CASSLERQGAGELFF
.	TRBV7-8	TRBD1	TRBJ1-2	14	TGTGCCAGCAGCCTCCTAGGACAGGGGTCTGGCTACACCTTC	CASSLLGQGSGYTF
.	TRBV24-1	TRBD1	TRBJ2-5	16	TGTGCCACCAGTGATTCCGGGACAGGGTGGCAAGAGACCCAGTACTTC	CATSDSGTGWQETQYF
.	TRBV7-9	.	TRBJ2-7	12	TGTGCCAGCAGCTCAGAAAACTACGAGCAGTACTTC	CASSSENYEQYF
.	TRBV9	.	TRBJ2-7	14	TGTGCCAGCAGCGCCCTAGTCTTCCCCTACGAGCAGTACTTC	CASSALVFPYEQYF
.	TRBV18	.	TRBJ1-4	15	TGTGCCAGCTCACCCGTACCAGGGGACAAAACCGAAGAGATTTTT	CASSPVPGDKTEEIF
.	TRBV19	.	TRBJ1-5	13	TGTGCCAGTAGTATCGGGGAGTTTCAGCCCCAGCATTTT	CASSIGEFQPQHF
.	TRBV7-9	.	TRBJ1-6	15	TGTGCCAGCAGCTTTTGGAACGGGGATAATTCACCCCTCCACTTT	CASSFWNGDNSPLHF
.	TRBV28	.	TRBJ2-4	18	TGTGCCAGCAGTCCCATGATTGGGGGAGGACTAGCCAAAAACATTCAGTACTTC	CASSPMIGGGLAKNIQYF
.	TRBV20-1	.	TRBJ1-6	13	TGCAGTGCTAGTGGATCTAATAATTCACCCCTCCACTTT	CSASGSNNSPLHF
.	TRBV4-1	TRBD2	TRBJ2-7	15	TGCGCCAGCAGCCAAGATTGGACTAGTCAGTACGAGCAGTACTTC	CASSQDWTSQYEQYF
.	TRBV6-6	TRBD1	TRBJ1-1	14	TGTGCCAGCAGTGCGGATACAGGGGTCACTGAAGCTTTCTTT	CASSADTGVTEAFF
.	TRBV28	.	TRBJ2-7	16	TGTGCCAGCAGTTTAGGGACTTACTACCAACCCTACGAGCAGTACTTC	CASSLGTYYQPYEQYF
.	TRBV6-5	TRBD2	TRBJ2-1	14	TGTGCCAGCAGTTATGGGACTAGTAGAAATGAGCAGTTCTTC	CASSYGTSRNEQFF
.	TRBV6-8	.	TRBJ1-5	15	TGTGCCAGCAGTTACTGGTGGCAGGTAAATCAGCCCCAGCATTTT	CASSYWWQVNQPQHF
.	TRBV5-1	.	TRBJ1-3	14	TGCGCCAGCAGCTTGGCAGGGTTTGGAAACACCATATATTTT	CASSLAGFGNTIYF
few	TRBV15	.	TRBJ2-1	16	TGTGCCACCAGCAGAGAAAGGCCAGGGTCCTACAATGAGCAGTTCTTC	CATSRERPGSYNEQFF
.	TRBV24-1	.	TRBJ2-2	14	TGTGCCACCAGTCGGCTAGCGTCTACCGGGGAGCTGTTTTTT	CATSRLASTGELFF
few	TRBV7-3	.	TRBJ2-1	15	TGTGCCAGCAGCCCACTGGGCGATTCCTACAATGAGCAGTTCTTC	CASSPLGDSYNEQFF
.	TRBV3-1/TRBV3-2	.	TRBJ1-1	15	TGTGCCAGCAGCCCGCCCGGGGGGATGAGGACTGAAGCTTTCTTT	CASSPPGGMRTEAFF
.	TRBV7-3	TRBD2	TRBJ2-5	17	TGTGCCAGCAGCCCCGGACTAGCGGGAGCCTCACAAGAGACCCAGTACTTC	CASSPGLAGASQETQYF